These 20 T cell receptor beta chains were all obtained from the same sample, sequenced in a study of T-cell memory formation after mild COVID-19. TCRdb re-called the 5' RACE reads with MiXCR, one entry per CDR3 protein. The data show 100,000 to 150,000 distinct CDR3 sequences, approximately 15% seen once. Sample: PBMCs or a T cell subset sorted from them (not recorded which). The receptors were sampled from a man in his late teens or twenties who had mild COVID-19 (a few samples of this study predate the infection). Cell type and time point are not known.

There are a few counts of this clonotype. The chain joins TRBV7-8 to TRBJ1-1, with D possibly being TRBD1 (5 bases). The V gene's germline CDR1 is SGHVS and CDR2 FQNEAQ. The V end lost 2 bases, the J end lost 4 bases, and 17 bases lay between the germline ends. CDR3 length equals 16 residues. DNA for the CDR3: TGTGCCAGCAGCTTAAACATTCGGGGTGGGGGCACTGAAGCTTTCTTT. It is translated as CASSLNIRGGGTEAFF.

The sample holds a few counts of this clonotype. The chain has TRBV29-1 and TRBJ2-4; 11 nucleotides align to TRBD1. Germline V gives CDR1 SQVTM, CDR2 ANQGSEA. The trim removed 7 bases at V and 4 bases at J, leaving 6 bases unmatched. There are 14 residues in the CDR3. CDR3 sequence (DNA): TGCAGCGCCTCGGACAGGGGGCGGAAAAACATTCAGTACTTC. Residues: CSASDRGRKNIQYF.

This clonotype has only a few counts. This rearrangement joins TRBV5-1 to TRBJ2-1; 8 bases agree with TRBD1. The V and J ends lost 2 bases and 7 bases, in that order; junction bases with no gene match: 11. This CDR3 comprises 16 residues. From germline, CDR1 is SGHRS and CDR2 YFSETQ. CDR3 sequence reads: CASSFQGQESANEQFF. CDR3 coding DNA: TGCGCCAGCAGCTTTCAGGGACAGGAATCCGCGAATGAGCAGTTCTTC.

The rearrangement joins TRBV2 to TRBJ1-1; D remains ambiguous. Trimming removed 6 bases at V and 2 bases at J, with 13 bases between. Germline CDR1 reads SNHLY; CDR2 reads FYNNEI. The CDR3 has 14 amino acids. In nucleotides, the CDR3 is TGTGCCAGCAGGGCTCCAGGAGACAACACTGAAGCTTTCTTT. This encodes CASRAPGDNTEAFF.

This clonotype was seen a few times. The genes are TRBV20-1 and TRBJ2-5; maybe TRBD2 (5 bases). The CDR3 totals 13 residues. The V and J ends lost 2 bases and 1 base respectively, with 8 bases between them. The germline CDR1 and CDR2 sequences are DFQATT and SNEGSKA (reference sequence). The CDR3 DNA reads as TGCAGTGCTAGATTGGACTTCCAAGAGACCCAGTACTTC. The encoded protein is CSARLDFQETQYF.

The gene calls are TRBV9 and TRBJ2-7; 10 bases agree with TRBD1. This CDR3 has 15 residues. The germline V gene encodes CDR1 SGDLS and CDR2 YYNGEE. V was clipped by 3 bases and J by 5 bases; unmatched bases: 8. The CDR3 spells CASSAGGQGFDEQYF. CDR3 in DNA: TGTGCCAGCAGCGCGGGGGGACAGGGGTTCGACGAGCAGTACTTC.

The gene calls are TRBV5-6 and TRBJ2-1, with no clear D. Per germline, CDR1 SGHDT and CDR2 YYEEEE. This CDR3 comprises 18 residues. Trimming took 4 bases from V and 7 from J, leaving 27 bases between them. CDR3 residues: CASSASSFFAPRSNEQFF. The CDR3 DNA is TGTGCCAGCAGCGCCTCCTCTTTCTTCGCGCCTCGGTCAAATGAGCAGTTCTTC.

There are a few counts of this clonotype. Here the CDR3 DNA reads TGCGCCAGCTCCGCCCCAGGGACTAGAGATCGAGATACGCAGTATTTT. It yields the protein CASSAPGTRDRDTQYF. The chain has TRBV4-1 and TRBJ2-3, with 8 bases matching TRBD2. The CDR3 spans 16 residues. J lost 5 bases, V lost 8 bases, and 15 bases had no gene match. Per the germline V gene, CDR1 is MGHRA and CDR2 is YSYEKL.

This clonotype was picked up a small number of times. The gene calls are TRBV24-1 and TRBJ2-3; 7 positions agree with TRBD1. In germline, CDR1 is KGHDR, CDR2 SFDVKD. The CDR3 runs to 16 residues. The V gene end was trimmed by 2 bases and the J gene end by 1 base; junction bases not matched to a gene: 5. The chain's CDR3 is CATSDSGTAGTDTQYF. The CDR3 coding sequence is TGTGCCACCAGTGATTCCGGGACAGCCGGCACAGATACGCAGTATTTT.

This clonotype turned up a few times. Its ends do not fully match the called genes, so a read error is possible. The rearrangement uses TRBV6-5 and TRBJ2-5, with 10 bases that match TRBD2. Germline V CDR1 and CDR2: MNHEY, SVGAGI. The length of the CDR3 is 16 residues. The DNA for the CDR3 is TGTGCAAGCAGTTACTCGAAGCTAGCGGGGGCCGGGACCCAGTACTTC. Amino acids: CASSYSKLAGAGTQYF.

The chain employs TRBV7-9 and TRBJ1-2; perhaps TRBD1 as D (5 bases). Germline CDR1 and CDR2: SEHNR and FQNEAQ (reference sequence). Trimming cost V 4 bases and J 6 bases, with 9 bases left between them. This CDR3 is 12 amino acids long. CDR3 amino acids: CASSYEGHGYTF. The CDR3, as DNA: TGTGCCAGCAGCTACGAGGGGCATGGCTACACCTTC.

This clonotype was counted only a few times. The rearrangement links TRBV7-9 to TRBJ1-1, with TRBD1 as a possible D gene (6 bases). In germline, CDR1 is SEHNR, CDR2 FQNEAQ (reference sequence). V was pared by 2 bases and J by 4 bases, with 14 bases between. This CDR3 comprises 15 residues. The CDR3 DNA is TGTGCCAGCAGCTTACTTTCAGGGGTCTCCACTGAAGCTTTCTTT. Its translation is CASSLLSGVSTEAFF.

This chain uses TRBV28 with TRBJ1-5, with a weak D call TRBD1 (6 bases). Germline lookup yields CDR1 MDHEN and CDR2 SYDVKM. With 8 bases removed from V and 3 bases from J, the gap between germline ends came to 11 bases. This CDR3 spans 13 amino acids. The DNA for the CDR3 is TGTGCCAGCGATTACAGGGACAATCAGCCCCAGCATTTT. Protein: CASDYRDNQPQHF.

This clonotype has more than one count but fewer than ten. The CDR3 reads CASSVGVTGELFF. The DNA for the CDR3 is TGTGCCAGCAGCGTAGGGGTAACCGGGGAGCTGTTTTTT. V and J are TRBV9 and TRBJ2-2; D gene ambiguous. This CDR3 has 13 residues. Germline V gives CDR1 SGDLS, CDR2 YYNGEE. V lost 0 bases and J 5 bases, leaving 5 bases between the germline ends.

The chain joins TRBV6-5 to TRBJ2-6; TRBD1 is a possible D gene (6 bases). The CDR3 totals 13 residues. The germline gives CDR1 MNHEY, CDR2 SVGAGI. V was cut by 6 bases and J by 4 bases, with 7 bases left in between. Here the CDR3 reads CASRGAGANVLTF. The DNA for the CDR3 is TGTGCCAGCAGGGGGGCCGGGGCCAACGTCCTGACTTTC.

The J gene is TRBJ2-7, the V gene TRBV7-9, with D tentatively TRBD1 or TRBD2 (5 bases each). The CDR3 loop spans 12 amino acids. Trimming pared 4 bases from V and 7 bases from J, leaving 11 bases between. CDR1 SEHNR and CDR2 FQNEAQ come from the germline V gene (reference sequence). The CDR3 reads CASSYRWGEQYF. In DNA form, the CDR3 reads TGTGCCAGCAGCTACCGGTGGGGGGAGCAGTACTTC.

A few counts support this clonotype. This chain uses TRBV6-2 or TRBV6-3 with TRBJ2-2, with 9 bases lining up with TRBD1. The V and J ends lost 2 bases and 0 bases, in that order; junction bases with no gene match: 1. This CDR3 region has 16 residues. Per the germline V gene, CDR1 is MNHEY and CDR2 is SVGEGT. This CDR3 reads CASSYGTGTNTGELFF. The CDR3 DNA reads TGTGCCAGCAGTTACGGGACAGGGACGAACACCGGGGAGCTGTTTTTT.

This clonotype was observed a handful of times. The chain employs TRBV5-1 and TRBJ2-3, with a weak D call TRBD1 (5 bases). The CDR3 is 13 residues long. Per germline, CDR1 SGHRS and CDR2 YFSETQ. V was trimmed by 4 bases and J by 7 bases, leaving 13 bases between them. The CDR3 spells CASSPAQGNTQYF. As DNA, the CDR3 is TGCGCCAGCAGCCCCGCTCAGGGTAATACGCAGTATTTT.

This clonotype came up a few times. This chain connects TRBV12-3 or TRBV12-4 to TRBJ2-1; no clear D. CDR3 length: 15 amino acids. V was trimmed by 0 bases and J by 0 bases, leaving 6 bases between them. This CDR3 reads CASSLAGNSYNEQFF. The CDR3 coding sequence is TGTGCCAGCAGTTTAGCGGGCAACTCCTACAATGAGCAGTTCTTC.

There are a few counts of this clonotype. This rearrangement joins TRBV7-2 to TRBJ2-5; TRBD1 agrees at 8 bases. CDR3 length: 15 residues. The V and J ends lost 1 base and 5 bases, in that order; junction bases with no gene match: 6. Germline CDR1 is SGHTA and CDR2 is FQGNSA. CDR3: CASSLDRGIGETQYF. The CDR3, as DNA: TGTGCCAGCAGCTTAGACAGGGGGATTGGGGAGACCCAGTACTTC.